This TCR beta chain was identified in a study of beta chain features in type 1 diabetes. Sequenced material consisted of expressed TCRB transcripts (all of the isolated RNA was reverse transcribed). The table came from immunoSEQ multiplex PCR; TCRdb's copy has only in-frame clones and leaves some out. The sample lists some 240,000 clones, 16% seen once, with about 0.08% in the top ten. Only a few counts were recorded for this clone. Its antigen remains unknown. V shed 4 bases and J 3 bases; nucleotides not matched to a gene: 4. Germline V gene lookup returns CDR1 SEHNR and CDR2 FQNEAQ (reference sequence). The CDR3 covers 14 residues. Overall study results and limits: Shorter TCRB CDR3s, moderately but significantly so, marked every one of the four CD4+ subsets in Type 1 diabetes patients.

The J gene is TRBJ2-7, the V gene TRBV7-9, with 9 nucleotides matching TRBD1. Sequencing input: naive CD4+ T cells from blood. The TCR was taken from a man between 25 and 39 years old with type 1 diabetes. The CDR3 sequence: CASSYRQGGYEQYF. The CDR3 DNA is TGTGCCAGCAGCTATCGACAGGGGGGCTACGAGCAGTACTTC.